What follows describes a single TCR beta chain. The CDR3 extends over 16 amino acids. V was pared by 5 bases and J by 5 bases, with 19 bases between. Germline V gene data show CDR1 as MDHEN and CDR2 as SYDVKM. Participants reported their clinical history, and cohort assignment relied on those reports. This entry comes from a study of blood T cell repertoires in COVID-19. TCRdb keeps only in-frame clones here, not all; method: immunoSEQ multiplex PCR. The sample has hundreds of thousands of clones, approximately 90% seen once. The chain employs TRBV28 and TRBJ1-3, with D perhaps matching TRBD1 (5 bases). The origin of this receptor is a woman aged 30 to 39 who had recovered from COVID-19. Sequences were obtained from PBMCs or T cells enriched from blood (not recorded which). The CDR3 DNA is TGTGCCAGCAGTCTGGGGCACAGTGATCCGAGAAACACCATATATTTT. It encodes CASSLGHSDPRNTIYF.